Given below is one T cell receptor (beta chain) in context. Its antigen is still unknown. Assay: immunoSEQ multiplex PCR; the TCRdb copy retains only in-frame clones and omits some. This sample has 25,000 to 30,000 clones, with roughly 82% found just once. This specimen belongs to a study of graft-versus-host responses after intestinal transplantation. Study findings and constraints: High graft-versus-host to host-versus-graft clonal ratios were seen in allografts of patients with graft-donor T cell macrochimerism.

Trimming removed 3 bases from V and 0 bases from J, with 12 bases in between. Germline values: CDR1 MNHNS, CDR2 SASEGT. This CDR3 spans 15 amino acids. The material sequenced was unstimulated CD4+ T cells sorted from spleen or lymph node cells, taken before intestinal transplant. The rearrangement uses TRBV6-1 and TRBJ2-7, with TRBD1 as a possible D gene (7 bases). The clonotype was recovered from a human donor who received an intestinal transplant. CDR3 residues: CASSDAGQTSYEQYF. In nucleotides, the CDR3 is TGTGCCAGCAGTGACGCGGGACAGACCTCCTACGAGCAGTACTTC.